A single sample gave rise to the 21 T cell receptor beta chains below, sequenced in a study of OX40 agonist ivuxolimab in advanced cancers. Clones were sequenced by immunoSEQ multiplex PCR, and TCRdb holds only the in-frame ones, with some missing. The repertoire holds tens of thousands of clones, with around four fifths as singletons. The material was CD4+ or CD8+ T cells sorted from blood, obtained in a trial of the OX40 agonist ivuxolimab. Every receptor here comes from an adult with an advanced solid tumor such as melanoma, head and neck, liver or kidney cancer.

CDR3 loop: CASSSFRGFRTNIQYF. CDR3 bases: TGTGCCAGTAGTAGCTTCAGGGGATTTCGTACCAACATTCAGTACTTC. The V and J genes are TRBV19 and TRBJ2-4; TRBD1 might be the D (6 bases). Germline-derived CDR1 and CDR2 are LNHDA and SQIVND (reference sequence). V dropped 4 bases and J dropped 7 bases, with 20 bases sitting between them. This CDR3 comprises 16 residues.

The chain uses TRBV7-2 and TRBJ2-7; no clear D gene. Germline V lookup: CDR1 SGHTA, CDR2 FQGNSA. The V gene lost 1 base and the J gene lost 3 bases, with 7 bases spanning the gap. This CDR3 has 13 residues. The CDR3 reads CASSLGFGYEQYF. The CDR3, as DNA: TGTGCCAGCAGCTTAGGGTTCGGCTACGAGCAGTACTTC.

The rearrangement uses TRBV30 and TRBJ1-5; the D is unclear. V dropped 1 base and J dropped 0 bases, with 7 bases sitting between them. This CDR3 has 14 residues. Germline V gives CDR1 GTSNPN, CDR2 SVGIG (reference sequence). The CDR3 reads CAWSDGLSNQPQHF. The CDR3 DNA sequence: TGTGCCTGGAGTGACGGGCTTAGCAATCAGCCCCAGCATTTT.

The rearrangement joins TRBV5-4 to TRBJ1-2; 8 nucleotides agree with TRBD1. This CDR3 is built from 16 residues. CDR1 is SGHNT and CDR2 is YYREEE in the germline V gene (reference sequence). V lost 4 bases, J lost 3 bases, and 11 bases stayed unmatched. This CDR3 reads CASSPGPGGLDYGYTF. The CDR3 coding sequence is TGTGCCAGCAGCCCGGGGCCAGGGGGCCTAGACTATGGCTACACCTTC.

The chain combines TRBV28 with TRBJ2-7; TRBD1 matches at 10 bases. The V gene's germline CDR1 is MDHEN and CDR2 SYDVKM. The CDR3 length is 15 residues. J gave up 11 bases and V 5 bases, and 15 bases lay outside the gene matches. CDR3 sequence reads: CASSLLSGTGVLEYF. The CDR3 DNA reads TGTGCCAGCAGTCTATTATCCGGGACAGGGGTTCTAGAGTACTTC.

The chain recombines TRBV28 with TRBJ1-2, with a possible D match to TRBD1 (5 bases). The CDR3 has 13 amino acids. V lost 2 bases, J lost 3 bases, and 7 bases lay in between. CDR1 is MDHEN, CDR2 SYDVKM, per germline. The CDR3 nucleotides are TGTGCCAGCAGTTTAGGGGGAGACTATGGCTACACCTTC. Translating it yields CASSLGGDYGYTF.

The chain carries TRBV18 and TRBJ1-5, with TRBD1 matching 7 bases. The CDR3 has 14 residues. Germline values: CDR1 KGHSH, CDR2 LQKENI. The ends lost 3 bases at V and 5 bases at J; junction bases unmatched: 4. Here the CDR3 DNA reads TGTGCCAGCTCACCGGGACAGCAAGATCAGCCCCAGCATTTT. Amino acid sequence: CASSPGQQDQPQHF.

V gene TRBV19 combines with J gene TRBJ2-2; 9 bases line up with TRBD1. CDR3 size: 15 residues. Germline loops: CDR1 LNHDA, CDR2 SQIVND (reference sequence). The V gene end was trimmed by 6 bases and the J gene end by 7 bases; junction bases not matched to a gene: 9. The CDR3 nucleotides read TGTGCCAGTAGCCAAGGGGACAGGGTAGTCGGGGAGCTGTTTTTT. Protein sequence: CASSQGDRVVGELFF.

The rearrangement links TRBV7-2 to TRBJ1-1, with D uncertain. From germline, CDR1 is SGHTA and CDR2 FQGNSA. Trimming pared 9 bases from V and 1 base from J, leaving 12 bases between. CDR3 size: 13 residues. DNA of the CDR3: TGTGCCAGTGGATGGGCGGCGAACACTGAAGCTTTCTTT. Translated, it gives CASGWAANTEAFF.

J is TRBJ2-2 and V is TRBV4-1, with TRBD2 matching 8 bases. This CDR3 comprises 18 residues. Per the germline V gene, CDR1 is MGHRA and CDR2 is YSYEKL. V lost 1 base and J lost 1; bases outside the gene matches: 8. The CDR3 region is CASSQGPGTRVNTGELFF. CDR3 coding DNA: TGCGCCAGCAGCCAAGGACCGGGGACTAGAGTGAACACCGGGGAGCTGTTTTTT.

The chain joins TRBV15 to TRBJ2-2; D not certain. Trimming pared 0 bases from V and 2 bases from J, leaving 7 bases between. CDR1 is LNHNV and CDR2 is YYDKDF in the germline V gene (reference sequence). The CDR3 runs 15 residues. CDR3 nucleotide sequence: TGTGCCACCAGCAGAGAGATGGGAAACACCGGGGAGCTGTTTTTT. Translated: CATSREMGNTGELFF.

The V and J genes are TRBV18 and TRBJ2-1, with TRBD2 identical over 9 bases. The J segment lost 6 bases and the V segment lost 8 bases, leaving 8 bases of the junction unmatched. The germline V gene has CDR1 KGHSH and CDR2 LQKENI. This CDR3 contains 14 residues. CDR3 loop: CASQRLADSNEQFF. CDR3 bases: TGTGCCAGCCAGAGACTAGCGGATTCCAATGAGCAGTTCTTC. The complete variable domain, with remaining parts taken from reference TRBV18 and TRBJ2-1, reads NAGVMQNPRHLVRRRGQEARLRCSPMKGHSHVYWYRQLPEEGLKFMVYLQKENIIDESGMPKERFSAEFPKEGPSILRIQQVVRGDSAAYFCASQRLADSNEQFFGPGTRLTVL.

The CDR3 nucleotides are TGTGCCAGCAGCTTAGTAGGGACTAGCGGGGGCGCACGTTTGGGGACCCAGTACTTC. Amino acids: CASSLVGTSGGARLGTQYF. This rearrangement joins TRBV5-4 to TRBJ2-5; 14 positions match TRBD2. CDR1 is SGHNT and CDR2 is YYREEE in the germline V gene (reference sequence). The CDR3 covers 19 residues. V shed 2 bases, J shed 7 bases, and the junction held 16 bases outside the gene matches.

This chain joins TRBV10-3 and TRBJ2-2; 8 positions match TRBD2. The CDR3 loop spans 15 amino acids. Germline V lookup: CDR1 ENHRY, CDR2 SYGVKD. J was trimmed by 0 bases and V by 6 bases; bases with no gene match: 3. In DNA form, the CDR3 reads TGTGCCATCAGCCGCGGGGGGACGAACACCGGGGAGCTGTTTTTT. Its protein is CAISRGGTNTGELFF.

The chain links TRBV21-1 to TRBJ1-2; the table calls TRBD1, which could not be checked here. TRBV21-1 is termed a pseudogene. The CDR3 length is 17 residues. Here the CDR3 DNA reads TGTGCCAGCAGCAATAGGGGGCGGCCAACATCCACCTATGGCTACACCTTC. Amino acids: CASSNRGRPTSTYGYTF.

This chain joins TRBV4-2 and TRBJ2-5; no clear D gene. V was cut by 0 bases and J by 2 bases, with 7 bases left in between. Germline CDR1 is LGHNA and CDR2 is YNFKEQ. The CDR3 is 14 amino acids. The CDR3 region is CASSQDSPQETQYF. DNA for the CDR3: TGTGCCAGCAGCCAAGATAGCCCTCAAGAGACCCAGTACTTC.

This clone was detected only once. The rearrangement joins TRBV7-8 to TRBJ1-5, with D maybe TRBD1 (6 bases). The length of the CDR3 is 15 residues. Germline values: CDR1 SGHVS, CDR2 FQNEAQ. Between the trimmed V and J ends, which lost 4 bases and 2 bases, there was a span of 12 bases. The CDR3 spells CASSWGRQGNQPQHF. CDR3 nucleotide sequence: TGTGCCAGCAGCTGGGGACGACAGGGCAATCAGCCCCAGCATTTT.

The chain recombines TRBV6-1 with TRBJ2-7; no clear D gene. The V and J ends lost 0 bases and 12 bases respectively, with 12 bases between them. The CDR3 length is 12 residues. CDR1 and CDR2 from the germline V gene are MNHNS and SASEGT. The CDR3 DNA is TGTGCCAGCAGTGAAGCGCTGACAAGTCGGTACTTC. Protein: CASSEALTSRYF.

J is TRBJ2-2 and V is TRBV28; D is unclear. Germline V lookup: CDR1 MDHEN, CDR2 SYDVKM. V was clipped by 3 bases and J by 4 bases, with 18 bases between them. This CDR3 region has 17 residues. Here the CDR3 reads CASSFYSGTKFTGELFF. The CDR3 nucleotides are TGTGCCAGCAGTTTTTACTCCGGAACCAAATTCACCGGGGAGCTGTTTTTT.

In its sample, this clone was seen a few times. The chain is built from TRBV19 and TRBJ1-5; TRBD1 is a possible D gene (6 bases). Per the germline V gene, CDR1 is LNHDA and CDR2 is SQIVND (reference sequence). CDR3 length equals 15 residues. The germline V and J ends were trimmed by 6 bases and 0 bases, with 12 bases remaining between them. The CDR3 DNA reads TGTGCCAGTAGGCTAGGGACACATAGCAATCAGCCCCAGCATTTT. Translated: CASRLGTHSNQPQHF. Complete variable domain (other parts from reference TRBV19 and TRBJ1-5): DGGITQSPKYLFRKEGQNVTLSCEQNLNHDAMYWYRQDPGQGLRLIYYSQIVNDFQKGDIAEGYSVSREKKESFPLTVTSAQKNPTAFYLCASRLGTHSNQPQHFGDGTRLSIL.

This chain connects TRBV7-2 to TRBJ1-4, with D uncertain. Per the germline V gene, CDR1 is SGHTA and CDR2 is FQGNSA. Trimming cost V 1 base and J 5 bases, with 8 bases left between them. The CDR3 has 14 amino acids. The chain's CDR3 is CASSLEKGNEKLFF. CDR3 DNA sequence: TGTGCCAGCAGCTTAGAGAAAGGAAATGAAAAACTGTTTTTT.